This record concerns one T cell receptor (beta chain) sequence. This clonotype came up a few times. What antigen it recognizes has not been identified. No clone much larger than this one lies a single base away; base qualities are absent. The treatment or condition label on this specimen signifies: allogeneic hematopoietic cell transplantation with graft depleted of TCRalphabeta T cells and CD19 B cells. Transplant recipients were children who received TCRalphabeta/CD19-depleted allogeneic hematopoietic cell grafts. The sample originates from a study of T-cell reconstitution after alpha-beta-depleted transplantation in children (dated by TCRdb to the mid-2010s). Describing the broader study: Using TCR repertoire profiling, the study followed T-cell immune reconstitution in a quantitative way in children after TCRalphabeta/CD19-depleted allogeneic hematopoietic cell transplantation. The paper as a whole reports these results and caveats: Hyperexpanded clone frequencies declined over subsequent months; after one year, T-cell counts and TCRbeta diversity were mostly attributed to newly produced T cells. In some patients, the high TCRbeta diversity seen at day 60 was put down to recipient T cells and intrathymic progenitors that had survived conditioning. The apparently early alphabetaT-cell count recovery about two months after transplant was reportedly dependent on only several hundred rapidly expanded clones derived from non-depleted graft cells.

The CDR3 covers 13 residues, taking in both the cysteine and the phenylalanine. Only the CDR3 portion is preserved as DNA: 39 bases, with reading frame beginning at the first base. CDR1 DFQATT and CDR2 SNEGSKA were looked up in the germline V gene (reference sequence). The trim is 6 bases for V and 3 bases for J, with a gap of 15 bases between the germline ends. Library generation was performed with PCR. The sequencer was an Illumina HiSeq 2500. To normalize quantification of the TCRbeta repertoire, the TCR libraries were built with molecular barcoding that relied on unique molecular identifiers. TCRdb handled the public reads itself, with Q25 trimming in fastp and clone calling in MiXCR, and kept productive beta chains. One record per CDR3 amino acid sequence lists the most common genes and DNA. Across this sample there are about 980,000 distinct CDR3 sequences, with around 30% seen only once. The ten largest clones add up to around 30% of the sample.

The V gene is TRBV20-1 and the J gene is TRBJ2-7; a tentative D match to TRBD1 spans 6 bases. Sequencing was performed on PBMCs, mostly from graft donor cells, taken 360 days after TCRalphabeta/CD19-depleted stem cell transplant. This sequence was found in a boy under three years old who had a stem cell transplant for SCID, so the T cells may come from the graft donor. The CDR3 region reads CSAARGIGYEQYF. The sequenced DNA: TGCAGTGCCGCGAGGGGGATCGGCTACGAGCAGTACTTC.